This TCR beta chain was profiled in a study of T cell clonotyping in hematopoietic cell transplantation. From germline, CDR1 is SSHAT and CDR2 FNYEAQ (reference sequence). The CDR3 is made up of 13 amino acids. Notes on this clone: A read error may produce the germline difference seen at one junction end.

Only in-frame clones appear in the TCRdb table, and some are missing; sequencing was by immunoSEQ multiplex PCR. Counted here are 8,500 to 9,000 clones, approximately 94% occurring once; the ten biggest clones make up more than 5.5%. The sequence was obtained from a male patient in his fifties or sixties who had an allogeneic stem cell transplant from a related donor, so T cells may come from the graft donor. Some clones in this sample may be carry-over from other donors' samples. The sequencing used PBMCs, collected 100 days after allogeneic stem cell transplant. The chain couples TRBV7-7 to TRBJ2-1, with D perhaps TRBD2 (5 bases). The CDR3 DNA follows: TGTGCTAGCAGCACCGGGCGGGACAATGAGCAGTTCTTC. Translated, it gives CASSTGRDNEQFF. Full variable domain (rest looked up from reference TRBV7-7 and TRBJ2-1): GAGVSQSPRYKVTKRGQDVTLRCDPISSHATLYWYQQALGQGPEFLTYFNYEAQPDKSGLPSDRFSAERPEGSISTLTIQRTEQRDSAMYRCASSTGRDNEQFFGPGTRLTVL.